These T cell receptor beta chains were read from a single sample in a study of blood T cell repertoires in COVID-19. Some clones are missing from TCRdb's copy, which holds only in-frame ones; the method was immunoSEQ multiplex PCR. In the table there are approximately 90,000 clones, roughly 80% of which are singletons. What was sequenced was peripheral blood. These receptors were obtained from a man of 80 years or more with active or convalescent COVID-19. The CDR3 runs from the conserved cysteine through the conserved F or W. D genes are given only for firm matches. Some rows have no size entry. The others give once, few or many, or a class for an expanded clone.

D	V	size	J	CDR3	DNA
.	TRBV27	.	TRBJ2-5	CAREIGTQHQETQYF	TGTGCCAGAGAGATCGGGACACAACACCAAGAGACCCAGTACTTC
TRBD1	TRBV18	.	TRBJ2-5	CASSPTGGNQETQYF	TGTGCCAGCTCACCAACAGGGGGGAACCAAGAGACCCAGTACTTC
TRBD1	TRBV5-6	.	TRBJ1-5	CASSRTGGVEGQPQHF	TGTGCCAGCAGCCGGACAGGGGGCGTAGAGGGTCAGCCCCAGCATTTT
.	TRBV6-5	.	TRBJ1-5	CASTRIQAARQPQHF	TGTGCCAGCACCAGAATACAGGCGGCGAGGCAGCCCCAGCATTTT
.	TRBV28	.	TRBJ1-3	CASSLVQLGNTIYF	TGTGCCAGCAGTTTAGTACAGCTAGGAAACACCATATATTTT
.	TRBV6-6	.	TRBJ1-2	CASRVQGEGYGYTF	TGTGCCAGCAGGGTCCAAGGGGAGGGGTATGGCTACACCTTC
TRBD1	TRBV4-1	.	TRBJ1-2	CASSQGQDYGYTF	TGCGCCAGCAGCCAGGGACAGGACTATGGCTACACCTTC
TRBD2	TRBV6-2/TRBV6-3	.	TRBJ2-3	CASSYMGTMGDTQYF	TGTGCCAGCAGTTACATGGGGACTATGGGCGATACGCAGTATTTT
.	TRBV9	.	TRBJ1-1	CASSVASSGPEAFF	TGTGCCAGCAGCGTAGCATCGTCAGGGCCTGAAGCTTTCTTT
TRBD1	TRBV2	.	TRBJ1-2	CASSESSGGAYTF	TGTGCCAGCAGTGAATCGTCAGGGGGCGCCTACACCTTC
.	TRBV7-8	.	TRBJ1-1	CASSLVEGMNTEAFF	TGTGCCAGCAGCTTAGTCGAGGGTATGAACACTGAAGCTTTCTTT
.	TRBV7-2	few	TRBJ1-2	CASSLAGGGGYTF	TGTGCCAGCAGCTTAGCCGGGGGGGGAGGCTACACCTTC
TRBD1	TRBV6-2/TRBV6-3	.	TRBJ1-5	CASSYSGGQGTNQPQHF	TGTGCCAGCAGTTACTCCGGTGGACAGGGTACCAATCAGCCCCAGCATTTT
TRBD2	TRBV7-9	few	TRBJ2-5	CASSSGLISETQYF	TGTGCCAGCAGCTCGGGACTAATCAGCGAGACCCAGTACTTC
TRBD2	TRBV5-1	.	TRBJ2-7	CASSATGGSFDEQYF	TGCGCCAGCAGCGCGACGGGGGGTTCCTTTGACGAGCAGTACTTC
TRBD1	TRBV7-8	.	TRBJ1-3	CASSSTGSGNTIYF	TGTGCCAGCAGCTCGACAGGGTCCGGAAACACCATATATTTT
.	TRBV10-3	.	TRBJ1-5	CAISVGLGLNQPQHF	TGTGCCATCAGTGTGGGGTTGGGGCTGAATCAGCCCCAGCATTTT
.	TRBV7-9	.	TRBJ1-4	CASSPEEEQKLFF	TGTGCCAGCAGCCCGGAGGAGGAGCAAAAACTGTTTTTT
TRBD1	TRBV9	.	TRBJ1-2	CASSVSGQNYGYTF	TGTGCCAGCAGCGTATCGGGACAGAACTATGGCTACACCTTC
.	TRBV5-1	.	TRBJ1-3	CASSLVGGSGNTIYF	TGCGCCAGCAGCTTGGTCGGAGGCTCTGGAAACACCATATATTTT
.	TRBV5-8	.	TRBJ1-5	CASSLLAVNQPQHF	TGTGCCAGCAGCTTGTTGGCAGTCAATCAGCCCCAGCATTTT
TRBD2	TRBV13	few	TRBJ2-3	CASSWRASGGATADTQYF	TGTGCCAGCAGCTGGCGGGCTAGCGGGGGAGCGACGGCAGATACGCAGTATTTT
TRBD1	TRBV6-2/TRBV6-3	.	TRBJ1-5	CASSYPRQGQSNQPQHF	TGTGCCAGCAGTTACCCCCGACAGGGTCAGAGCAATCAGCCCCAGCATTTT
TRBD1	TRBV10-2	.	TRBJ2-2	CASRRDRVNTGELFF	TGCGCCAGCAGGAGAGACAGGGTTAACACCGGGGAGCTGTTTTTT
TRBD1	TRBV27	.	TRBJ2-7	CASSFRDRASEQYF	TGTGCCAGCAGTTTCCGGGACAGGGCTAGCGAGCAGTACTTC
.	TRBV6-5	.	TRBJ1-5	CASRPDRRGQPQHF	TGTGCCAGCAGACCCGACCGGCGGGGTCAGCCCCAGCATTTT
.	TRBV7-9	few	TRBJ2-7	CASSLPGRQVGIYEQYF	TGTGCCAGCAGCTTACCCGGACGACAGGTTGGGATCTACGAGCAGTACTTC
.	TRBV19	.	TRBJ2-6	CASSLRTPGEGANVLTF	TGTGCCAGTAGTTTACGGACACCGGGTGAGGGGGCCAACGTCCTGACTTTC
.	TRBV4-3	.	TRBJ1-4	CASSQELAQVEKLFF	TGCGCCAGCAGCCAAGAACTGGCCCAGGTTGAAAAACTGTTTTTT
TRBD1	TRBV18	.	TRBJ1-1	CASSPRPGQEHKNTEAFF	TGTGCCAGCTCACCCCGGCCAGGACAGGAACACAAGAACACTGAAGCTTTCTTT
.	TRBV2	.	TRBJ1-3	CASSVEGFGNTIYF	TGTGCCAGCAGTGTAGAGGGATTTGGAAACACCATATATTTT
.	TRBV5-6	.	TRBJ1-4	CASSGRSGLANEKLFF	TGTGCCAGCAGCGGACGGTCAGGGTTAGCTAATGAAAAACTGTTTTTT
.	TRBV18	.	TRBJ1-1	CASSPLAQGVNTEAFF	TGTGCCAGCTCACCACTCGCTCAGGGCGTGAACACTGAAGCTTTCTTT
TRBD2	TRBV3-1/TRBV3-2	.	TRBJ2-5	CASSHATSAGGQETQYF	TGTGCCAGCAGCCACGCTACTAGCGCGGGGGGCCAAGAGACCCAGTACTTC
.	TRBV7-2	.	TRBJ1-2	CASSPQGGNTYGYTF	TGTGCCAGCAGCCCCCAAGGAGGGAACACCTATGGCTACACCTTC
TRBD1	TRBV4-1	.	TRBJ1-1	CASSRPQGAPEAFF	TGCGCCAGCAGCCGGCCTCAGGGGGCTCCTGAAGCTTTCTTT
TRBD1	TRBV9	few	TRBJ1-4	CASSARQGGFPTNEKLFF	TGTGCCAGCAGCGCTAGACAGGGAGGTTTCCCAACTAATGAAAAACTGTTTTTT
.	TRBV5-6	.	TRBJ1-3	CASSLMATGNTIYF	TGTGCCAGCAGCTTGATGGCCACTGGAAACACCATATATTTT
.	TRBV27	.	TRBJ1-6	CASSLGANSPLHF	TGTGCCAGCAGTCTGGGGGCTAATTCACCCCTCCACTTT
TRBD1	TRBV19	.	TRBJ1-5	CASSIDRGPNQPQHF	TGTGCCAGTAGTATAGACAGGGGGCCAAATCAGCCCCAGCATTTT
TRBD1	TRBV29-1	.	TRBJ1-2	CSVDTGGGGYTF	TGCAGCGTTGACACAGGGGGCGGTGGCTACACCTTC
.	TRBV9	.	TRBJ2-5	CASSVEPHPGATIQETQYF	TGTGCCAGCAGCGTAGAACCCCACCCAGGGGCCACGATTCAAGAGACCCAGTACTTC
TRBD1	TRBV29-1	.	TRBJ2-5	CSVESPGQPETQYF	TGCAGCGTTGAAAGTCCGGGACAGCCGGAGACCCAGTACTTC
TRBD1	TRBV7-2	.	TRBJ1-2	CASSLSAGGGGYTF	TGTGCCAGCAGCTTATCGGCAGGGGGCGGTGGCTACACCTTC
.	TRBV15	.	TRBJ1-2	CATSREPEDGYTF	TGTGCCACCAGCAGAGAGCCAGAGGATGGCTACACCTTC
.	TRBV7-9	few	TRBJ2-2	CASSLARGRGDTGELFF	TGTGCCAGCAGCTTAGCGCGGGGCAGGGGGGACACCGGGGAGCTGTTTTTT
.	TRBV18	once	TRBJ1-4	CASSPTPRTATTNEKLFF	TGTGCCAGCTCACCGACACCACGGACAGCTACAACTAATGAAAAACTGTTTTTT
.	TRBV27	.	TRBJ1-4	CASTNQPGVREKLFF	TGTGCCAGCACCAATCAACCAGGGGTTAGGGAAAAACTGTTTTTT
TRBD2	TRBV7-2	.	TRBJ2-1	CASSPSGGGAYNEQFF	TGTGCCAGCAGCCCCTCCGGCGGGGGGGCCTACAATGAGCAGTTCTTC
.	TRBV29-1	.	TRBJ2-1	CSVTGTYYNEQFF	TGCAGCGTGACCGGGACATATTACAATGAGCAGTTCTTC
TRBD2	TRBV18	.	TRBJ2-7	CASSIGTTLAGEPYEQYF	TGTGCCAGCTCAATCGGGACAACACTAGCGGGGGAGCCTTACGAGCAGTACTTC
TRBD1	TRBV7-2	.	TRBJ2-5	CASSLGQGWRQTQYF	TGTGCCAGCAGCCTTGGACAGGGATGGAGACAGACCCAGTACTTC
.	TRBV27	.	TRBJ1-2	CASSLSGRGYTF	TGTGCCAGCAGTTTATCAGGGAGGGGCTACACCTTC
TRBD1	TRBV19	.	TRBJ1-4	CASRSPGQYNEKLFF	TGTGCCAGTAGATCACCGGGACAGTATAATGAAAAACTGTTTTTT
TRBD1	TRBV27	.	TRBJ2-7	CASSGTGGAGQYF	TGTGCCAGCAGCGGGACAGGGGGCGCCGGGCAGTACTTC
.	TRBV30	.	TRBJ1-4	CAWSVIQGPFHEKLFF	TGTGCCTGGAGTGTAATCCAGGGTCCTTTTCATGAAAAACTGTTTTTT
.	TRBV20-1	.	TRBJ2-1	CSASVQNEQFF	TGCAGTGCTAGTGTCCAGAATGAGCAGTTCTTC
TRBD2	TRBV5-4	.	TRBJ2-5	CASSLDSGGFGETQYF	TGTGCCAGCAGCTTGGATAGCGGGGGGTTTGGGGAGACCCAGTACTTC
TRBD1	TRBV10-3	.	TRBJ1-2	CAINDRGNYGYTF	TGTGCCATCAACGACAGGGGAAACTATGGCTACACCTTC